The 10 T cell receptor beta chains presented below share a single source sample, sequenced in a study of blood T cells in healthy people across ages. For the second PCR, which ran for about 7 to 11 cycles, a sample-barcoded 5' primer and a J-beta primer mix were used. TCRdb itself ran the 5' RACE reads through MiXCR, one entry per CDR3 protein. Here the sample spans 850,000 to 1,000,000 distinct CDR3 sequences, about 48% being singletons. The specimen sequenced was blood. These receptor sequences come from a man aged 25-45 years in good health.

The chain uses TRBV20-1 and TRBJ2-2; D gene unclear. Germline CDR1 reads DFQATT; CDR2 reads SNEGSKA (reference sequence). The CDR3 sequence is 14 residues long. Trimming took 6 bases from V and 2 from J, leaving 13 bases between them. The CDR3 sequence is CSAREAPNTGELFF. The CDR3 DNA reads TGCAGTGCCCGAGAGGCCCCAAACACCGGGGAGCTGTTTTTT.

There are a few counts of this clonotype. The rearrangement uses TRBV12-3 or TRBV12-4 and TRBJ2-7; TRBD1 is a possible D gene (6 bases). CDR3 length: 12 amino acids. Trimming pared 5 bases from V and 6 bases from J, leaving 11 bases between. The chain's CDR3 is CASSPRDIEQYF. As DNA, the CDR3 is TGTGCCAGCAGTCCCCGGGACATCGAGCAGTACTTC.

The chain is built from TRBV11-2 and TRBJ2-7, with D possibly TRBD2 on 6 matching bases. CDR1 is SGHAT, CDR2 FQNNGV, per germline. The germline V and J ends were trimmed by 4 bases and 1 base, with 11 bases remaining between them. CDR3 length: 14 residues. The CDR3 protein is CASSSFAGSYEQYF. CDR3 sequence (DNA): TGTGCCAGCAGCTCCTTTGCGGGGTCCTACGAGCAGTACTTC.

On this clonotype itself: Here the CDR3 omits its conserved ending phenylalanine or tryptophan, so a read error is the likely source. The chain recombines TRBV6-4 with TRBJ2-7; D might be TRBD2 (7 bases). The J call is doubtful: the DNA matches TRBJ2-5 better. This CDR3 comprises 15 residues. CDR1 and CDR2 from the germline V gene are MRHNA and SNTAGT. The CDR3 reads CASSDSIEGGETQYL. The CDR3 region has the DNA TGTGCCAGCAGTGACTCGATAGAGGGGGGGGAGACCCAGTACCTC.

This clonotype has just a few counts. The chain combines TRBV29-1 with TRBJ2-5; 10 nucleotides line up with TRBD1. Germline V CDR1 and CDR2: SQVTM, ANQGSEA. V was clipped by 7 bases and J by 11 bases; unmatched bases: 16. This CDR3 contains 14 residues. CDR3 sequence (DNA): TGCAGCGGACGCCGGGACAGGGGAAGTGAAGAGCAGTACTTC. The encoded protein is CSGRRDRGSEEQYF.

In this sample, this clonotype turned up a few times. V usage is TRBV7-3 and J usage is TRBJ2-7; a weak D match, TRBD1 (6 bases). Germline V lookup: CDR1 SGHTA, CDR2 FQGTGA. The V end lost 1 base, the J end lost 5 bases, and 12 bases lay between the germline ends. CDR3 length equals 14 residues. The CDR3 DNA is TGTGCCAGCAGCTTAATGGGCAGGGGACACGAGCAGTACTTC. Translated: CASSLMGRGHEQYF.

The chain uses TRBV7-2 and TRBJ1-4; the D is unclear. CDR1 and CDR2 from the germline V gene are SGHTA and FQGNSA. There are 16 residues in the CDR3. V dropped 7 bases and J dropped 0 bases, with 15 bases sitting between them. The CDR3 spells CASIEQAATTNEKLFF. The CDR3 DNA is TGTGCCAGCATCGAGCAGGCTGCTACAACTAATGAAAAACTGTTTTTT.

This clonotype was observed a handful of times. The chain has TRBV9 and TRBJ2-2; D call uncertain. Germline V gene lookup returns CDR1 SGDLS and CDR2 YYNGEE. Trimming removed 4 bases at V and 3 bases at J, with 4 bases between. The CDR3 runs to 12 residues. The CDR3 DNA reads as TGTGCCAGCAGCCCTCACACCGGGGAGCTGTTTTTT. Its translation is CASSPHTGELFF.

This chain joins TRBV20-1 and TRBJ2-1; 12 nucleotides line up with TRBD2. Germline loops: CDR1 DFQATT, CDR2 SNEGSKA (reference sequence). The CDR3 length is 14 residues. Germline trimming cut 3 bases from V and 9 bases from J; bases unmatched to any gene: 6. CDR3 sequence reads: CSARRTSGVGEQFF. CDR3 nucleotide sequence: TGCAGTGCTAGGAGGACTAGCGGGGTGGGTGAGCAGTTCTTC.

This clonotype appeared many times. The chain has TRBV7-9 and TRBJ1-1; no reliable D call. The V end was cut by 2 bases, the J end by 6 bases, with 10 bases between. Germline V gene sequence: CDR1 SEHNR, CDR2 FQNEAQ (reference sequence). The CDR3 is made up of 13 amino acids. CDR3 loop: CASSLNSLSEAFF. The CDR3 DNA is TGTGCCAGCAGCTTAAATTCTCTATCTGAAGCTTTCTTT.